These 2 T cell receptor beta chains came from one sample sequenced in a study of cytomegalovirus exposure and HLA in healthy donors. This table comes from immunoSEQ multiplex PCR, and its TCRdb copy is limited to in-frame clones, with some not included. This table holds a few hundred thousand clones, around 86% found once. Source material: PBMCs. Every receptor here comes from a woman aged 18-30 years in good health and CMV-seronegative.

The table lists this clone with a count of one. The V gene is TRBV27, the J gene TRBJ1-5; D is perhaps TRBD1 (6 bases). The CDR3 covers 15 residues. The ends were cut back, 0 bases at V and 6 bases at J, with 12 bases in the middle. Germline CDR1 reads MNHEY; CDR2 reads SMNVEV (reference sequence). CDR3 sequence (DNA): TGTGCCAGCAGTTTATCTGGGAGGGGGGTTCAGCCCCAGCATTTT. This translates into CASSLSGRGVQPQHF.

The chain recombines TRBV9 with TRBJ2-7; D is unclear. With 0 bases removed from V and 7 bases from J, the gap between germline ends came to 17 bases. Germline CDR1 reads SGDLS; CDR2 reads YYNGEE. CDR3 size: 15 residues. CDR3 sequence reads: CASSVVPEQLEEQYF. The CDR3 DNA follows: TGTGCCAGCAGCGTAGTCCCGGAACAGCTTGAGGAGCAGTACTTC.